The 27 T cell receptor beta chains below come from one sample, sequenced in a study of T cells in Graves' hyperthyroidism and ophthalmopathy. It was RNA transcripts that yielded the amplified TCR beta CDR3 regions. Researchers ran a first-round RT-PCR on the TCR CDR3 using the HTBI primer set. TCRdb fed the multiplex PCR reads into MiXCR, producing one record per CDR3 protein. The sample lists roughly 560,000 distinct CDR3 sequences; 14% to 15% were seen once. Sequenced sample: blood. These receptors all come from a woman between 40 and 50 years old with Graves' ophthalmopathy.

This clonotype was seen more than once but under ten times. V and J are TRBV11-1 and TRBJ2-7; D tentatively fits TRBD1 or TRBD2 (5 bases each). Trimming took off 0 bases at V and 0 bases at J, with 12 bases between the two ends. Germline CDR1 is SGHAT and CDR2 is FQDESV (reference sequence). This CDR3 has 16 residues. The CDR3 sequence is CASSLARRDPSYEQYF. The CDR3 bases are TGTGCCAGCAGCTTAGCCCGCAGGGACCCCTCCTACGAGCAGTACTTC.

This clonotype was seen many times. The chain combines TRBV6-5 with TRBJ2-5; D not certain. The germline CDR1 and CDR2 sequences are MNHEY and SVGAGI. The CDR3 consists of 15 residues. V lost 0 bases and J lost 5, with 13 bases in between. The CDR3 DNA reads TGTGCCAGCAGTTACTCCGGTCTGGACGGTGAGACCCAGTACTTC. Translated: CASSYSGLDGETQYF.

This clonotype has only a few counts. J is TRBJ1-6 and V is TRBV20-1; 8 bases align to TRBD1. CDR1 DFQATT and CDR2 SNEGSKA come from the germline V gene (reference sequence). J gave up 9 bases and V 0 bases, and 7 bases lay outside the gene matches. This CDR3 is built from 15 residues. The CDR3, as DNA: TGCAGTGCTAGAGACAACAGGGGGGGAAGTTCACCCCTCCACTTT. Its translation: CSARDNRGGSSPLHF.

On this clonotype: At one boundary the junction diverges from the germline segment, which might be a read error. V usage is TRBV14 and J usage is TRBJ2-5; no definite D call. This CDR3 is 13 amino acids long. In germline, CDR1 is SGHDN, CDR2 FVKESK. CDR3 bases: TGTGCCAGCAGCCAAGACCGCCAAGCGACCCAGTACTTC. Its translation: CASSQDRQATQYF.

This clonotype was detected ten times or more. The genes are TRBV7-2 and TRBJ1-1; D might be TRBD1 (6 bases). CDR3 length: 15 residues. Germline V gene data show CDR1 as SGHTA and CDR2 as FQGNSA. The V and J ends lost 5 bases and 4 bases respectively, with 17 bases between them. This CDR3 reads CASSLQGAGATEAFF. As DNA, the CDR3 is TGTGCCAGCAGCCTACAAGGGGCGGGGGCCACTGAAGCTTTCTTT.

This clonotype has at least ten counts. The J gene is TRBJ1-2, the V gene TRBV6-1, with D possibly matching TRBD1 (5 bases). This CDR3 has 13 amino acids. Germline CDR1 MNHNS, CDR2 SASEGT. V was clipped by 7 bases and J by 2 bases, with 11 bases between them. DNA of the CDR3: TGTGCCAGCAAAGACAGACTCAACTATGGCTACACCTTC. Translation gives CASKDRLNYGYTF.

In this sample, this clonotype turned up many times. V usage is TRBV27 and J usage is TRBJ1-2; possibly TRBD1 for D (5 bases). V lost 5 bases, J lost 4 bases, and 11 bases lay in between. CDR1 is MNHEY and CDR2 is SMNVEV in the germline V gene (reference sequence). This CDR3 spans 13 amino acids. DNA for the CDR3: TGTGCCAGCAGTGCGTCGACAGTCTATGGCTACACCTTC. Its translation is CASSASTVYGYTF.

This clonotype was seen more than once but under ten times. V usage is TRBV4-2 and J usage is TRBJ2-5; D is perhaps TRBD2 (5 bases). CDR1 LGHNA and CDR2 YNFKEQ come from the germline V gene. Deletions cut 0 bases from V and 5 bases from J, with 22 bases between. There are 18 residues in the CDR3. CDR3 protein: CASSQDLVRAETPETQYF. The CDR3 DNA follows: TGTGCCAGCAGCCAAGACTTGGTACGAGCGGAGACCCCCGAGACCCAGTACTTC.

This clonotype was counted a single time. The V gene is TRBV12-3 or TRBV12-4, the J gene TRBJ1-1; 7 bases are a match to TRBD1. CDR3 size: 16 residues. The J segment lost 0 bases and the V segment lost 8 bases, leaving 12 bases of the junction unmatched. In DNA, the CDR3 is TGTGCCAGCCGCCCCTCAGGAGGGGGCATGAACACTGAAGCTTTCTTT. This encodes CASRPSGGGMNTEAFF.

This clonotype has ten or more counts. This chain joins TRBV5-1 and TRBJ2-2; tentatively, D is TRBD2 (5 bases). In germline, CDR1 is SGHRS, CDR2 YFSETQ. CDR3 size: 15 residues. Trimming cost V 0 bases and J 2 bases, with 8 bases left between them. The CDR3 sequence is CASSLGAVNTGELFF. The CDR3 region has the DNA TGCGCCAGCAGCTTGGGAGCGGTTAACACCGGGGAGCTGTTTTTT. Supplemented by reference TRBV5-1 and TRBJ2-2, the full variable domain reads KAGVTQTPRYLIKTRGQQVTLSCSPISGHRSVSWYQQTPGQGLQFLFEYFSETQRNKGNFPGRFSGRQFSNSRSEMNVSTLELGDSALYLCASSLGAVNTGELFFGEGSRLTVL.

The table lists this clonotype with many counts. This rearrangement joins TRBV6-5 to TRBJ1-6; D is unresolved. The CDR3 covers 13 residues. The V and J ends lost 6 bases and 8 bases respectively, with 11 bases between them. Germline V gene lookup returns CDR1 MNHEY and CDR2 SVGAGI. CDR3 nucleotides: TGTGCCAGCAGATACCACCTAGATTCACCCCTCCACTTT. It yields the protein CASRYHLDSPLHF.

This clonotype came up many times. The rearrangement links TRBV2 to TRBJ2-5, with D perhaps matching TRBD1 or TRBD2 (5 bases each). The V end lost 2 bases, the J end lost 4 bases, and 11 bases lay between the germline ends. Germline CDR1 and CDR2: SNHLY and FYNNEI. CDR3 size: 14 residues. The CDR3 DNA follows: TGTGCCAGCAGTGAATCCGGGACGAGAGAGACCCAGTACTTC. Residues: CASSESGTRETQYF.

This clonotype was seen repeatedly, ten times or more. The rearrangement uses TRBV27 and TRBJ2-7; D is unclear. V lost 2 bases to trimming and J lost 0 bases, with 17 bases between them. Per the germline V gene, CDR1 is MNHEY and CDR2 is SMNVEV (reference sequence). This CDR3 is built from 17 residues. The CDR3 here is CASSLISARPSSYEQYF. The DNA of the CDR3 is TGTGCCAGCAGTTTAATATCGGCTAGGCCGAGCTCCTACGAGCAGTACTTC.

The chain couples TRBV25-1 to TRBJ2-5; D not resolved. V dropped 6 bases and J dropped 5 bases, with 22 bases sitting between them. CDR3 length: 16 residues. Germline V gives CDR1 MGHDK, CDR2 SYGVNS. CDR3 protein: CASSDPLDGRRETQYF. The CDR3 DNA sequence: TGTGCCAGCAGCGACCCGCTAGATGGGCGACGGGAGACCCAGTACTTC.

V is TRBV19 and J is TRBJ2-5; 11 bases map to TRBD2. This CDR3 region has 15 residues. CDR1 and CDR2 from the germline V gene are LNHDA and SQIVND (reference sequence). The J segment lost 2 bases and the V segment lost 3 bases, leaving 2 bases of the junction unmatched. The CDR3 spells CASSMGLAAQETQYF. In DNA, the CDR3 is TGTGCCAGTAGTATGGGACTAGCGGCTCAAGAGACCCAGTACTTC.

This clonotype was detected ten times or more. The chain joins TRBV27 to TRBJ1-1, with no clear D. Germline assignment: CDR1 MNHEY and CDR2 SMNVEV (reference sequence). This CDR3 comprises 12 residues. The V end was cut by 7 bases, the J end by 0 bases, with 6 bases between. CDR3 loop: CASISLNTEAFF. CDR3 bases: TGTGCCAGCATCAGTTTGAACACTGAAGCTTTCTTT.

This clonotype was counted a few times. The CDR3 nucleotides read TGTGCCAGCAGCTTGATGGTTTCGTCGACGGCTAAAGAGACCCAGTACTTC. Translating gives CASSLMVSSTAKETQYF. J is TRBJ2-5 and V is TRBV5-6; no definite D call. This CDR3 spans 17 amino acids. The ends were cut back, 1 base at V and 3 bases at J, with 19 bases in the middle. Germline CDR1 reads SGHDT; CDR2 reads YYEEEE. Together with reference TRBV5-6 and TRBJ2-5, the CDR3 gives the full variable domain: DAGVTQSPTHLIKTRGQQVTLRCSPKSGHDTVSWYQQALGQGPQFIFQYYEEEERQRGNFPDRFSGHQFPNYSSELNVNALLLGDSALYLCASSLMVSSTAKETQYFGPGTRLLVL.

At least ten counts were recorded for this clonotype. The chain joins TRBV12-3 or TRBV12-4 to TRBJ1-6; D possibly corresponds to TRBD1 (5 bases). V lost 1 base to trimming and J lost 5 bases, with 6 bases between them. The CDR3 has 14 amino acids. The CDR3 nucleotides read TGTGCCAGCAGTTTAGGCAGGGATAATTCACCCCTCCACTTT. Protein product: CASSLGRDNSPLHF.

This clonotype appeared a few times. J is TRBJ2-2 and V is TRBV19, with no clear D. Germline CDR1 and CDR2: LNHDA and SQIVND (reference sequence). Trimming left V 1 base short and J 0 bases short, with 3 bases between. The CDR3 is 14 amino acids. The CDR3 sequence: CASSIAANTGELFF. The CDR3 nucleotides read TGTGCCAGTAGTATAGCGGCGAACACCGGGGAGCTGTTTTTT.

This clonotype occurred once. This chain uses TRBV20-1 with TRBJ2-7; 11 bases fit TRBD2. Germline V gene lookup returns CDR1 DFQATT and CDR2 SNEGSKA (reference sequence). The V and J ends lost 4 bases and 7 bases, in that order; junction bases with no gene match: 15. This CDR3 has 16 amino acids. The CDR3 DNA reads as TGCAGTGCTAATGTAGCGGGAGGGCGTTCTTTAAAGGAGCAGTACTTC. Protein product: CSANVAGGRSLKEQYF.

This clonotype was seen at least ten times. The rearrangement uses TRBV6-2 or TRBV6-3 and TRBJ2-5; D might be TRBD1 or TRBD2, each matching 5 bases. CDR1 and CDR2 (germline): MNHEY, SVGEGT. The CDR3 extends over 15 amino acids. The ends were cut back, 7 bases at V and 5 bases at J, with 20 bases in the middle. The CDR3 region is CASTLGTPGLETQYF. CDR3 sequence (DNA): TGTGCCAGCACCCTAGGGACCCCTGGGTTGGAGACCCAGTACTTC.

Many counts were recorded for this clonotype. CDR3: CATRGSGGTGELFF. CDR3 sequence (DNA): TGTGCCACCAGGGGTAGCGGAGGCACCGGGGAGCTGTTTTTT. This chain joins TRBV24-1 and TRBJ2-2; a possible D gene is TRBD2 (6 bases). The CDR3 has 14 residues. From germline, CDR1 is KGHDR and CDR2 SFDVKD. Deletions cut 7 bases from V and 4 bases from J, with 12 bases between.

The sample holds many counts of this clonotype. The chain's CDR3 is CASSFRLGNEQYF. The CDR3 DNA follows: TGTGCCAGCAGTTTTAGGTTAGGGAACGAGCAGTACTTC. This chain joins TRBV6-5 and TRBJ2-7, with no clear D. V was cut by 4 bases and J by 5 bases, with 12 bases left in between. CDR3 length: 13 residues. CDR1 and CDR2 from the germline V gene are MNHEY and SVGAGI.

This clonotype was seen ten or more times. The chain combines TRBV5-5 with TRBJ1-1; D call uncertain. V dropped 6 bases and J dropped 1 base, with 7 bases sitting between them. Germline CDR1 is SGHKS and CDR2 is YYEKEE (reference sequence). CDR3 length equals 12 residues. Here the CDR3 DNA reads TGTGCCAGCAATAGGCAGAACACTGAAGCTTTCTTT. Residues: CASNRQNTEAFF.

This clonotype was seen many times. The chain couples TRBV5-8 to TRBJ1-2, with 7 bases that match TRBD1. The V segment lost 3 bases and the J segment 4 bases; nucleotides outside the gene matches: 3. The CDR3 extends over 13 amino acids. Looked up from germline, CDR1 is SGHTS and CDR2 is YDEGEE. CDR3 in amino acids: CASSSGTVYGYTF. The CDR3 DNA reads TGTGCCAGCAGCTCAGGGACAGTCTATGGCTACACCTTC.

This clonotype was detected ten times or more. The chain is built from TRBV7-2 and TRBJ2-7; D perhaps matches TRBD1 (6 bases). The CDR3 extends over 14 amino acids. Germline CDR1 SGHTA, CDR2 FQGNSA. The V and J ends lost 0 bases and 2 bases respectively, with 8 bases between them. CDR3 sequence reads: CASSLADSTYEQYF. The CDR3 DNA follows: TGTGCCAGCAGCTTAGCGGACAGTACCTACGAGCAGTACTTC. The full variable domain, in which reference TRBV7-2 and TRBJ2-7 provide the parts outside the CDR3, is GAGVSQSPSNKVTEKGKDVELRCDPISGHTALYWYRQSLGQGLEFLIYFQGNSAPDKSGLPSDRFSAERTGGSVSTLTIQRTQQEDSAVYLCASSLADSTYEQYFGPGTRLTVT.

Remarks on this clonotype: Its ends do not fully match the called genes, so a read error is possible. The chain has TRBV14 and TRBJ1-2; no definite D call. Germline V gives CDR1 SGHDN, CDR2 FVKESK. The CDR3 loop spans 14 amino acids. In nucleotides, the CDR3 is TGTACCAGCAGCCAAGATACATTAGATTTCGGCTACACCTTC. Protein sequence: CTSSQDTLDFGYTF.